This T cell receptor beta chain was recovered during a study of graft-versus-host responses after intestinal transplantation. Study-level background: Recipients had multivisceral, liver-intestinal, or isolated intestinal transplants. All of the recipients had induction that used anti-thymocyte globulin, then tacrolimus and steroids for approximately 3 years. Regarding the study as a whole: GvH clones were found in recipient marrow; some appeared first in ileum or blood. Early declines in HvG clones that occurred post-transplant were associated with peak circulating GvH clone levels.

On this clone itself: Its antigen is currently unknown.

The CDR3 has 14 residues. The ends were cut back, 5 bases at V and 5 bases at J, with 16 bases in the middle. Germline lookup yields CDR1 WNHNN and CDR2 SYGVQD (reference sequence). Data came from immunoSEQ multiplex PCR; TCRdb stores just in-frame clones and leaves some out. The sample holds some 100,000 clones; around 90% are singletons and the top ten take roughly 0.069%. This sequence was found in a human donor who was the organ donor for an intestinal transplant. This chain joins TRBV10-1 and TRBJ2-7; possibly TRBD2 for D (5 bases). This specimen was unstimulated CD8+ T cells sorted from spleen or lymph node cells, taken before transplant. CDR3 bases: TGCGCCAGCAGTCACAACTCGGGAATGGACGAGCAGTACTTC. The encoded protein is CASSHNSGMDEQYF.